This T cell receptor beta chain was identified in a study of Tregs in tolerant kidney transplant recipients. The nonmyeloablative bone marrow transplants came from related graft donors, with transient mixed chimerism. Unstimulated regulatory T cells (CD4+CD25+CD127-), CD4+CD25- non-regulatory cells, CD4 and CD8 cells were FACS-sorted from thawed PBMCs. Measured with immunoSEQ multiplex PCR; TCRdb has only the in-frame clones, and not every one. The sample data list tens of thousands of clones. This clonotype was obtained from a human patient who received a combined kidney and bone marrow transplant. The T cells may come from the graft donor. The sequencing here drew on CD4+ T cells from blood (PBMCs), taken 24 months after the transplant.

The DNA read from the CDR3 is TGTGCCAGCAGCCCGCAGGGAGTTGGC. Protein product: CASSPQGVG. The entire CDR3 is CASSPQGVGYTF. This chain uses TRBV7-9 with TRBJ1-2, with a tentative D call TRBD1 (5 bases). With the read ending 3 residues before the CDR3 end, the germline J gene is used to fill in that end. V lost 5 bases and J lost 7, with 11 bases in between. Germline V gene sequence: CDR1 SEHNR, CDR2 FQNEAQ (reference sequence). The CDR3 is made up of 12 amino acids.